The clone carrying this TCR beta chain was found a few times. Its matching antigen is unknown. Time point reported: blood at routine non-recurrence follow-up after resection. Without sorting, whole RNA was sequenced from tumor, nontumor lung or frozen PBMC. These data belong to a study of spatial heterogeneity in lung cancer. Across the whole study: Follow-up PBMC specimens underwent sequencing when available; their median timing was roughly 2 years after resection. Whole-study findings and limits: Ubiquitous expanded tumor TCRs appeared in blood more at resection than follow-up.

TCRdb recomputed calls from the 5' RACE reads with MiXCR, one row per CDR3 protein. This sample yields around 98,000 distinct CDR3 sequences, of which 19% are seen a single time; 20% to 25% belongs to the top ten. There are 14 residues in the CDR3. CDR1 is SNHLY, CDR2 FYNNEI, per germline. V lost 6 bases and J lost 4; bases outside the gene matches: 4. Here the sequenced sample was PBMCs, taken at follow-up. This rearrangement joins TRBV2 to TRBJ2-1; 9 bases map to TRBD1. This sequence was found in a male donor with early-stage non-small cell lung cancer. The CDR3 nucleotides read TGTGCCAGCAGAAACAGGGGGCCATACAATGAGCAGTTCTTC. Its protein is CASRNRGPYNEQFF.